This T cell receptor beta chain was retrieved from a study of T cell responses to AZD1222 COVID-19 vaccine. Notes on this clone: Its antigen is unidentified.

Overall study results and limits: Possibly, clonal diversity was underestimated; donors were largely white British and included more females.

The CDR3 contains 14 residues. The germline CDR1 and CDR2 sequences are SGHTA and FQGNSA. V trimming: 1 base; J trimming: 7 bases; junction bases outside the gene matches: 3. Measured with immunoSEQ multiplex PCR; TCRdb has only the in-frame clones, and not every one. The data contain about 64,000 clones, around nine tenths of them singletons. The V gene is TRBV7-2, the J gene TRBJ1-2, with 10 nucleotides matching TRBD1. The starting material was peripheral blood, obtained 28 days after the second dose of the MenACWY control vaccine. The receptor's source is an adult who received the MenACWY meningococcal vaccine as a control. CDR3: CASSLGQGARGYTF. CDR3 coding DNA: TGTGCCAGCAGCTTAGGACAGGGGGCACGTGGCTACACCTTC.